This TCR beta chain was identified in a study of human T cells and chemical hapten exposure. As for this clonotype: Its matching antigen is unknown.

Overall study results and limits: Patch test score rose with PT1 expanded TCR count, significant at thresholds 8, 16 and 32, not 4. Among TCRs, those above 1 in 1000 frequency were unaffected by DPC sensitization.

In germline, CDR1 is SNHLY, CDR2 FYNNEI. There are 14 residues in the CDR3. V was trimmed by 4 bases and J by 5 bases, leaving 12 bases between them. Specified time point: patch test 1, 2 weeks after DPC sensitization. The treatment here: therapeutic diphenylcyclopropenone sensitization with weekly scalp DPC. As handled by the study authors: Samples had a median of around 94,000 TCRs, ranging about 20,000 to 750,000. TCRdb used MiXCR to reprocess the RACE reads, holding one entry per CDR3 protein. These V and J calls originate from TCRdb's pipeline instead of the authors' own analysis. The sample records about 360,000 distinct CDR3 sequences, roughly 4.8% being singletons.

This receptor was taken from a woman aged 45-65 years with alopecia areata. Some clones in this sample may be carry-over from other donors' samples. Sequencing was performed on whole blood, taken in connection with sensitization to the hapten diphenylcyclopropenone (DPC). The chain carries TRBV2 and TRBJ2-1, with a weak D call TRBD1 (5 bases). In nucleotides, the CDR3 is TGTGCCAGCAGTGGGGGCCCCCTTAACAATGAGCAGTTCTTC. This translates into CASSGGPLNNEQFF.